This record covers a single T cell receptor (beta chain). V trimming: 4 bases; J trimming: 0 bases; junction bases outside the gene matches: 4. The CDR3 consists of 15 residues. Germline values: CDR1 SGHRS, CDR2 YFSETQ. This entry belongs to a study of blood T cell repertoires in COVID-19. Study overall: PBMCs, B-cell-depleted T cells, or T cells provided the cDNA or gDNA that made up the material.

As processed by the authors: Reference gene primers were amplified, and this amplification served to estimate nucleated cell counts. Sequencing used immunoSEQ multiplex PCR; TCRdb keeps in-frame clones, though not all of them. Clonal size and the V and J genes are those of that table, whereas D and trimming came from the DNA. The repertoire consists of a few hundred thousand clones, with about 89% occurring once and the leading ten covering about 3%. Sequencing was carried out using peripheral blood. The genes are TRBV5-1 and TRBJ1-3, with 7 bases fitting TRBD1. The sequence was obtained from a woman aged 30 to 39 with COVID-19, enrolled during active disease. CDR3 nucleotides: TGCGCCAGCAGCCTAGGGGGCCACTCTGGAAACACCATATATTTT. Its protein is CASSLGGHSGNTIYF.